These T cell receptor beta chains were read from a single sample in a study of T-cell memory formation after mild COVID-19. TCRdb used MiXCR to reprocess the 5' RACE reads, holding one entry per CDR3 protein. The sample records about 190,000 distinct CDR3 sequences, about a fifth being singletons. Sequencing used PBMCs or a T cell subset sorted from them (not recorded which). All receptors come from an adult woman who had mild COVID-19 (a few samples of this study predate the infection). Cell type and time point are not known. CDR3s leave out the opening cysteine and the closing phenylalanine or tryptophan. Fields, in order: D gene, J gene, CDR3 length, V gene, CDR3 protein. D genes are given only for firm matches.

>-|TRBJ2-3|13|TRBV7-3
ASSFRDFPYDTQY
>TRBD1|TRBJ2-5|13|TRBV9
ASSASGTGAETQY
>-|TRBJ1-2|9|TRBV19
ASSGGYGYT
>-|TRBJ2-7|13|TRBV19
ASSIRPDSNYEQY
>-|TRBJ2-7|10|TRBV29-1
SVEDLAYEQY
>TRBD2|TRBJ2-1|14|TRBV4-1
ASSQIPAGGQNEQF
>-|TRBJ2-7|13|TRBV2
ASSEGAGTPYEQY
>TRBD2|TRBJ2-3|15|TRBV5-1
ASSLVGVAGVTDTQY
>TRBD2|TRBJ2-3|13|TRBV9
ASSARLAGGRTQY
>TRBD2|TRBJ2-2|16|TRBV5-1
ASSLGSSGDSNTGELF
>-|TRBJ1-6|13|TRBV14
ASSQDRGRGIPLH
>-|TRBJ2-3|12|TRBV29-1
SVQSGRFTDTQY
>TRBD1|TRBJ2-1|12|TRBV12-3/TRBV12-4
ASNDRAPYNEQF
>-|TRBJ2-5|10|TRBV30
AWAYGQETQY
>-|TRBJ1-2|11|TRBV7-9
ASSPAGPYGYT
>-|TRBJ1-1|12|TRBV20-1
SAQTGGWNTEAF
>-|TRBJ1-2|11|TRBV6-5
ASSYSGGTGYT
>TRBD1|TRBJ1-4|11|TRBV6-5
ASRLTGDEKLF
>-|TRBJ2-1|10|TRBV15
ATSRPPDEQF
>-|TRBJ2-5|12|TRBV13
ASNELTSEETQY
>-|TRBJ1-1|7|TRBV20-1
SGGTEAF
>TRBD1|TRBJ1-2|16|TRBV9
ASSALGQGFDTNYGYT
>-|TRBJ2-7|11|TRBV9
ASSVEENYEQY
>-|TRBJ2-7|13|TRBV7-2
ASSSDLGGSYEQY
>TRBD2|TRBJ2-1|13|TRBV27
ASSLGGRAYNEQF
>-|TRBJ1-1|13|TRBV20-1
SARGFRVRSTEAF
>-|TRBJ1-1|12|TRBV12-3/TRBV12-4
ASRPPTVNTEAF
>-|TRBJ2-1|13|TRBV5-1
ASSFLSGQYNEQF
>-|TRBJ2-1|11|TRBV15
ATSRSRSNEQF
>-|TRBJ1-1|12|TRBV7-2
ASSLAPWSAEAF
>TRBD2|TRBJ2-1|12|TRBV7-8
ASTSSGLIDEQF
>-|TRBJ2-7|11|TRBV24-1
ATSVGDAYEQY
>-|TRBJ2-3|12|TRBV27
ASSQTDTTDTQY
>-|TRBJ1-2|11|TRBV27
ASSFGAEGGYT
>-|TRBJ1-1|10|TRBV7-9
ASSPTGTEAF
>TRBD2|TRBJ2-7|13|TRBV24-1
ATSDLAGGSYEQY
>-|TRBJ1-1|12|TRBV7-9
ASSPTSTNTEAF
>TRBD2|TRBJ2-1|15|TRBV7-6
ASSLVPAGDFYNEQF